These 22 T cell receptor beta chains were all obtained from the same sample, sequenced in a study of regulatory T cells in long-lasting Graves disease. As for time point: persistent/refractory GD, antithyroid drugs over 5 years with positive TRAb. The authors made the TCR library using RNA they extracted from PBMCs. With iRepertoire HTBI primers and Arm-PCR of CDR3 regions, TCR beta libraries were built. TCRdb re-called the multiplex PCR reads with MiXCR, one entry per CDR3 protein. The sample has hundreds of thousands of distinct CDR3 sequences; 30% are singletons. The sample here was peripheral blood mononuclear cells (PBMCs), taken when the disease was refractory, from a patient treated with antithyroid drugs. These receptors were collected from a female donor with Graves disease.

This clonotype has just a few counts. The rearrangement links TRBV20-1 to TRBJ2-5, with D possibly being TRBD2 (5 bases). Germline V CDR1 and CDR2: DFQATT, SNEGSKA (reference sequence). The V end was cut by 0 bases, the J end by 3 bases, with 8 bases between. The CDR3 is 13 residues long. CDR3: CSARDRREETQYF. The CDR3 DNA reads TGCAGTGCTAGAGATCGGCGGGAAGAGACCCAGTACTTC.

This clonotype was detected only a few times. The CDR3 DNA reads TGTGCCAGCAGAGAATCAGGGATGGGTAATGAAAAACTGTTTTTT. Translation: CASRESGMGNEKLFF. V and J are TRBV27 and TRBJ1-4; D is possibly TRBD1 (5 bases). Trimming took off 6 bases at V and 4 bases at J, with 15 bases between the two ends. Germline V gives CDR1 MNHEY, CDR2 SMNVEV (reference sequence). The CDR3 loop spans 15 amino acids. Complete variable domain (other parts from reference TRBV27 and TRBJ1-4): EAQVTQNPRYLITVTGKKLTVTCSQNMNHEYMSWYRQDPGLGLRQIYYSMNVEVTDKGDVPEGYKVSRKEKRNFPLILESPSPNQTSLYFCASRESGMGNEKLFFGSGTQLSVL.

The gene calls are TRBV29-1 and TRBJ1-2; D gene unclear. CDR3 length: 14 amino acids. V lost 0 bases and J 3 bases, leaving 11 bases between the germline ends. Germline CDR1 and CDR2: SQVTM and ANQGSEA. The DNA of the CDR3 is TGCAGCGTTGAAGATTGGGGTCCATACTATGGCTACACCTTC. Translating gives CSVEDWGPYYGYTF.

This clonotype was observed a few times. CDR3 in amino acids: CASSSIHPSRISGNTIYF. The CDR3, as DNA: TGTGCCAGCAGCTCGATCCACCCGTCCCGAATTTCTGGAAACACCATATATTTT. The V and J genes are TRBV12-3 or TRBV12-4 and TRBJ1-3, with D unresolved. V was cut by 6 bases and J by 1 base, with 22 bases left in between. The CDR3 is made up of 18 amino acids.

The CDR3 DNA follows: TGTGCCAGCAGCTTATTTTCTAGACTCACCGGGGAGCTGTTTTTT. Protein product: CASSLFSRLTGELFF. J is TRBJ2-2 and V is TRBV7-3; D is undetermined. This CDR3 region has 15 residues. Germline values: CDR1 SGHTA, CDR2 FQGTGA. V was clipped by 2 bases and J by 4 bases, with 11 bases between them.

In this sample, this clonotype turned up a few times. CDR3 in DNA: TGTGCCAGCAGCTCGTACCCCGGGCTGTTGAACACTGAAGCTTTCTTT. Its protein product is CASSSYPGLLNTEAFF. This sequence joins TRBV11-2 and TRBJ1-1; D is unresolved. V lost 4 bases to trimming and J lost 0 bases, with 15 bases between them. The CDR3 totals 16 residues. Germline CDR1 is SGHAT and CDR2 is FQNNGV.

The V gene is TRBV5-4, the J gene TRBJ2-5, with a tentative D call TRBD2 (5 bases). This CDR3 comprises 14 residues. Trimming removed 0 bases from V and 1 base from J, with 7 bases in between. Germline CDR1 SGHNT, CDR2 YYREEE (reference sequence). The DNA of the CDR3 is TGTGCCAGCAGCTTGGCGGGGATCCAAGAGACCCAGTACTTC. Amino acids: CASSLAGIQETQYF.

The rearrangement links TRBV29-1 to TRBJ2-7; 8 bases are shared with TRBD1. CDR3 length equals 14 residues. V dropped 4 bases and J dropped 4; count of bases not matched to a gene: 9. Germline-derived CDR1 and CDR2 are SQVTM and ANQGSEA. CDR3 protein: CSVVDRVLGYEQYF. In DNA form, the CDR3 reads TGCAGCGTTGTGGACAGGGTCTTGGGGTACGAGCAGTACTTC.

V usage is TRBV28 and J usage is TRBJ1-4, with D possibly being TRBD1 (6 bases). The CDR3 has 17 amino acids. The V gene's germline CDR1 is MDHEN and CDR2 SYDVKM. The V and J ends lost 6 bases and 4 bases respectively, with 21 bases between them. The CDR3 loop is CASRPGGRGRLNEKLFF. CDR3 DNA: TGTGCCAGCAGACCCGGGGGCAGGGGAAGACTTAATGAAAAACTGTTTTTT.

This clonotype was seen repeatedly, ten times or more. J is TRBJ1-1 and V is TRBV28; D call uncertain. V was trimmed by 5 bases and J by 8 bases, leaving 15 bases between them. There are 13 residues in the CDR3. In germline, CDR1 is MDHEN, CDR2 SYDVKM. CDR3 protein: CASSLDFIGEAFF. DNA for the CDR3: TGTGCCAGCAGTCTAGACTTCATAGGGGAAGCTTTCTTT.

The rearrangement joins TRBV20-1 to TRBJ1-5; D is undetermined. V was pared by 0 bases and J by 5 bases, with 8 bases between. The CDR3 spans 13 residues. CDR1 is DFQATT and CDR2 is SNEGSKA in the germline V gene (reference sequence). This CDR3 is CSARDNVYQPQHF. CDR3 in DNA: TGCAGTGCTAGAGATAACGTATATCAGCCCCAGCATTTT.

The CDR3 here is CASSITSGNNEQFF. Written as DNA, the CDR3 is TGTGCCAGTAGTATCACTAGCGGGAACAATGAGCAGTTCTTC. The V and J genes are TRBV19 and TRBJ2-1; 10 bases map to TRBD2. CDR1 is LNHDA and CDR2 is SQIVND in the germline V gene (reference sequence). The CDR3 is 14 amino acids. V trimming: 3 bases; J trimming: 5 bases; junction bases outside the gene matches: 1.

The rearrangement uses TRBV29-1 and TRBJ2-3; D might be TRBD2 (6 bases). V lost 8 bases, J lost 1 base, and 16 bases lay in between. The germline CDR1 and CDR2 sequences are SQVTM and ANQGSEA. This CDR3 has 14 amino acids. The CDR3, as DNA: TGCAGCCCGGCATGGGGACTTGGCACAGATACGCAGTATTTT. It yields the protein CSPAWGLGTDTQYF.

The CDR3 loop is CATTLGTSGNEQFF. CDR3 bases: TGTGCCACCACCCTCGGGACTAGCGGGAATGAGCAGTTCTTC. This sequence joins TRBV10-3 and TRBJ2-1; 12 bases fit TRBD2. Germline V lookup: CDR1 ENHRY, CDR2 SYGVKD. With V trimmed by 10 bases and J by 7 bases, 8 bases remained unmatched. CDR3 size: 14 residues.

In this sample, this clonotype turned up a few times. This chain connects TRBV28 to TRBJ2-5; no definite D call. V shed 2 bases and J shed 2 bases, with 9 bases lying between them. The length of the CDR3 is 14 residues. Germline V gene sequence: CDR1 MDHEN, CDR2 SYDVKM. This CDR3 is CASSLPNRQETQYF. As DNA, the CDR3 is TGTGCCAGCAGTTTACCTAACCGACAAGAGACCCAGTACTTC.

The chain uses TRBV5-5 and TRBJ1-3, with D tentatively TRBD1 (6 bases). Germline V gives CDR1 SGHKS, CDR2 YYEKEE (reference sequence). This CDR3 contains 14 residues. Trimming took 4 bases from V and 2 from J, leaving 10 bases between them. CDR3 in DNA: TGTGCCAGCAGCACAGGGTTTCCTGGAAACACCATATATTTT. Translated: CASSTGFPGNTIYF.

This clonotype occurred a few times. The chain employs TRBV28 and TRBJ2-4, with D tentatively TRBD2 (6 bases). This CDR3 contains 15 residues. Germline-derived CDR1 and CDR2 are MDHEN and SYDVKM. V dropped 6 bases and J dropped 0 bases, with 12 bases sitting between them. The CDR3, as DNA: TGTGCCAGCAGGTCGACTAGTTCAGCCAAAAACATTCAGTACTTC. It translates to CASRSTSSAKNIQYF.

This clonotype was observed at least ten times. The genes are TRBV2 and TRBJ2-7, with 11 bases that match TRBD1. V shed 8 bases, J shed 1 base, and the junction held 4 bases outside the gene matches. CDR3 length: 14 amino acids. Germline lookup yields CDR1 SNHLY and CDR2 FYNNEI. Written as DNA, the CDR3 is TGTGCCAGCGGAAGGGACAGGGGGTCCTACGAGCAGTACTTC. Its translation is CASGRDRGSYEQYF. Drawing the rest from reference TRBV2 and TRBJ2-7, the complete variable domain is EPEVTQTPSHQVTQMGQEVILRCVPISNHLYFYWYRQILGQKVEFLVSFYNNEISEKSEIFDDQFSVERPDGSNFTLKIRSTKLEDSAMYFCASGRDRGSYEQYFGPGTRLTVT.

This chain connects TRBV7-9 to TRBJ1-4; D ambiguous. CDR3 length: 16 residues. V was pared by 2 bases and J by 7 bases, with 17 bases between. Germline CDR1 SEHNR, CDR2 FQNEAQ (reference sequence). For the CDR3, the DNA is TGTGCCAGCAGCTTACCCGCCGAAAAGGGTGGTGAAAAACTGTTTTTT. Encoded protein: CASSLPAEKGGEKLFF.

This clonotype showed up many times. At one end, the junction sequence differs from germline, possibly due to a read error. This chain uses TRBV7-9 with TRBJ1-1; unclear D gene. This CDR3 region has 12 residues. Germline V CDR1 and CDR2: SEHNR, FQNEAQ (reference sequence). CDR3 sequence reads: CASSLGLTEAFF. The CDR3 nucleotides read TGTGCCAGCAGTTTAGGGCTCACTGAAGCTTTCTTT.

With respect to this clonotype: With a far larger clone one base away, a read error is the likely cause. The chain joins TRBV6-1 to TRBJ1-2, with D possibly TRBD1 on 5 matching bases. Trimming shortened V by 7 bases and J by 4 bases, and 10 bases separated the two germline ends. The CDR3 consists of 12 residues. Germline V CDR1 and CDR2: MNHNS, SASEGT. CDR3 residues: CASTDSGYGYTF. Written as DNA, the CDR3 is TGTGCCAGCACCGACAGCGGCTATGGCTACACCTTC.

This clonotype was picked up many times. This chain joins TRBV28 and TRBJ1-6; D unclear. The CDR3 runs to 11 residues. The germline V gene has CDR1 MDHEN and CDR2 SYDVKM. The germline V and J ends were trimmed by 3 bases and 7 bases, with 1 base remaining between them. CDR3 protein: CASSFNSPLHF. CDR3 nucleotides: TGTGCCAGCAGTTTCAATTCACCCCTCCACTTT.